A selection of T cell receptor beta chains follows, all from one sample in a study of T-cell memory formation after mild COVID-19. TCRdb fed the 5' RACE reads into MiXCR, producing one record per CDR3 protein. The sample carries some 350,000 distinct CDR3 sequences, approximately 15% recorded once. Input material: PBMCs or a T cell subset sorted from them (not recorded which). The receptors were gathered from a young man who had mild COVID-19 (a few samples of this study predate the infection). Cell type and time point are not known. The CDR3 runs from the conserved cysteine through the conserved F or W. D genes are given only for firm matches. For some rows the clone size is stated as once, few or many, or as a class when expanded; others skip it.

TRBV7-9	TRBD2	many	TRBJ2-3	CASSSSNSGGFTDTQYF	TGTGCCAGCAGCTCCTCCAATAGCGGGGGATTCACAGATACGCAGTATTTT
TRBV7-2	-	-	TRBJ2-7	CASSRAPVEQYF	TGTGCCAGCAGCCGGGCCCCGGTGGAGCAGTACTTC
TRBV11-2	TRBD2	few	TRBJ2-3	CASSALLAGRLDTQYF	TGTGCCAGCAGCGCCCTACTAGCGGGGCGTCTCGATACGCAGTATTTT
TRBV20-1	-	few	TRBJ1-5	CSAARGWDSNQPQHF	TGCAGTGCTGCCCGTGGGTGGGATAGCAATCAGCCCCAGCATTTT
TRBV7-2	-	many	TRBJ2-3	CASSRLGDTQYF	TGTGCCAGCAGCCGCCTTGGAGATACGCAGTATTTT
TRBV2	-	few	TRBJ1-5	CATVGQINQPQHF	TGTGCCACAGTAGGACAGATAAATCAGCCCCAGCATTTT
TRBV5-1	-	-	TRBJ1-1	CASSAQGTDTEAFF	TGCGCCAGCAGCGCACAGGGTACGGACACTGAAGCTTTCTTT
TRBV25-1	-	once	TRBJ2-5	CASSARDGRETQYF	TGTGCCAGCAGTGCCCGGGACGGGAGAGAGACCCAGTACTTC
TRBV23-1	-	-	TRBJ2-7	CASSRDSVTSYEQYF	TGCGCCAGCAGTCGGGACTCAGTCACCTCCTACGAGCAGTACTTC
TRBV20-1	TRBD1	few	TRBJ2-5	CSATQGQGLGETQYF	TGCAGTGCTACCCAAGGACAGGGATTAGGGGAGACCCAGTACTTC